This passage covers 2 T cell receptor beta chains from one sample sequenced in a study of vaccination and CD4 T cells after COVID-19. Their recognized antigens are unknown. The Oncomine TCR Beta short-read assay was what sequenced the DNA obtained from cultured CD4+ T cells. Using its own MiXCR run on the PCR reads, TCRdb lists one record per CDR3 protein. Seen here are 20,000 to 25,000 distinct CDR3 sequences, 35% to 40% observed once, and the top ten hold approximately 5.3%. Noted treatment: roughly nine-day PBMC culture with coronavirus spike peptide pools or control peptides (ViraFEST assay). The sample consisted of CD4+ T cells from blood, cultured in vitro, taken before SARS-CoV-2 vaccination. These receptors came from a human donor who had recovered from COVID-19.

J is TRBJ1-1 and V is TRBV7-9; D is unresolved. Deletions cut 6 bases from V and 7 bases from J, with 15 bases between. Germline CDR1 reads SEHNR; CDR2 reads FQNEAQ (reference sequence). This CDR3 has 13 residues. CDR3 in amino acids: CASRTKWEGEAFF. The CDR3 DNA follows: TGTGCCAGCAGAACGAAATGGGAGGGTGAAGCTTTCTTT.

V gene TRBV18 combines with J gene TRBJ1-1, with 10 bases fitting TRBD1. Germline loops: CDR1 KGHSH, CDR2 LQKENI. J gave up 5 bases and V 3 bases, and 9 bases lay outside the gene matches. This CDR3 is built from 16 residues. The CDR3: CASSPLWTGGRTEAFF. The CDR3 region has the DNA TGTGCCAGCTCACCCCTTTGGACAGGGGGAAGGACTGAAGCTTTCTTT.